This T cell receptor (beta chain) was captured by sequencing in a study of blood T cell repertoires in COVID-19. This clone was seen a handful of times. CDR3 length: 15 amino acids. Germline CDR1 is MNHEY and CDR2 is SVGEGT. V lost 2 bases and J 2 bases, leaving 12 bases between the germline ends. Measured with immunoSEQ multiplex PCR; TCRdb has only the in-frame clones, and not every one. Among 380,000 or so clones listed, 81% were seen once. This chain joins TRBV6-2 or TRBV6-3 and TRBJ1-2, with unresolved D. The specimen was peripheral blood. The TCR comes from a human donor with acute or convalescent COVID-19. The donor label of this sample is uncertain. The CDR3 DNA reads as TGTGCCAGCAGTTACAGCGGGAGTATGAACTATGGCTACACCTTC. Its translation: CASSYSGSMNYGYTF.